These 24 T cell receptor beta chains were sequenced from one sample in a study of T cell responses to AZD1222 COVID-19 vaccine. Assay used: immunoSEQ multiplex PCR; TCRdb lists only in-frame clones, some missing. The sample holds more than 85,000 clones, about 80% seen once. Here the sequenced sample was peripheral blood, taken on day 0 of AZD1222 vaccination. These receptors all come from an adult in good health.

The chain recombines TRBV5-1 with TRBJ1-1, with D tentatively TRBD1 (6 bases). Germline V gene data show CDR1 as SGHRS and CDR2 as YFSETQ. The CDR3 runs 13 residues. Between the trimmed V and J ends, which lost 3 bases and 1 base, there was a span of 7 bases. CDR3 coding DNA: TGCGCCAGCAGCTCACAGGGGAACACTGAAGCTTTCTTT. Its protein product is CASSSQGNTEAFF. Full variable domain (missing parts from reference TRBV5-1 and TRBJ1-1): KAGVTQTPRYLIKTRGQQVTLSCSPISGHRSVSWYQQTPGQGLQFLFEYFSETQRNKGNFPGRFSGRQFSNSRSEMNVSTLELGDSALYLCASSSQGNTEAFFGQGTRLTVV.

V and J are TRBV4-2 and TRBJ1-4, with TRBD1 matching over 9 bases. Germline loops: CDR1 LGHNA, CDR2 YNFKEQ. V was pared by 0 bases and J by 8 bases, with 7 bases of the junction left unmatched. CDR3 length: 16 amino acids. CDR3 amino acids: CASSQDRTQGAEKLFF. As DNA, the CDR3 is TGTGCCAGCAGCCAAGATCGGACACAGGGGGCCGAAAAACTGTTTTTT.

The rearrangement joins TRBV7-2 to TRBJ2-7, with 9 bases aligning to TRBD2. The length of the CDR3 is 16 residues. From germline, CDR1 is SGHTA and CDR2 FQGNSA. V lost 1 base to trimming and J lost 3 bases; unmatched junction nucleotides: 7. The CDR3 sequence is CASSLGLTSGGYEQYF. CDR3 nucleotide sequence: TGTGCCAGCAGCTTAGGGTTGACTAGCGGTGGCTACGAGCAGTACTTC.

The rearrangement joins TRBV4-3 to TRBJ1-2; D is uncertain. Trimming pared 4 bases from V and 4 bases from J, leaving 22 bases between. This CDR3 region has 17 residues. CDR1 is LGHNA, CDR2 YSLEER, per germline. Written as DNA, the CDR3 is TGCGCCAGCAGCCCAAGGGTGGACTGGAGCCTTGGCTATGGCTACACCTTC. This gives the protein CASSPRVDWSLGYGYTF.

In its sample, this clone was seen a few times. In nucleotides, the CDR3 is TGTGCCAGCAGCTTGGGCCCTTACACAACTGAAGCTTTCTTT. Protein product: CASSLGPYTTEAFF. V gene TRBV11-2 combines with J gene TRBJ1-1; no clear D. V shed 3 bases and J shed 5 bases, with 13 bases lying between them. From germline, CDR1 is SGHAT and CDR2 FQNNGV. This CDR3 contains 14 residues.

This sequence joins TRBV10-2 and TRBJ1-2; no clear D. Germline lookup yields CDR1 WSHSY and CDR2 SAAADI. The CDR3 is made up of 13 amino acids. Trimming pared 2 bases from V and 2 bases from J, leaving 6 bases between. The CDR3 reads CASSETGNYGYTF. The DNA of the CDR3 is TGCGCCAGCAGTGAGACGGGGAACTATGGCTACACCTTC.

J is TRBJ1-2 and V is TRBV3-1 (or the pseudogene TRBV3-2); tentatively, D is TRBD1 (6 bases). The CDR3 loop spans 13 amino acids. Germline CDR1 is LGHDT and CDR2 is YNNKEL (reference sequence). V gave up 4 bases and J gave up 0 bases, with 6 bases separating them. CDR3 in DNA: TGTGCCAGCAGCCGACAGGCTAACTATGGCTACACCTTC. As protein: CASSRQANYGYTF.

The chain carries TRBV2 and TRBJ1-1; no reliable D call. The germline V gene has CDR1 SNHLY and CDR2 FYNNEI. The CDR3 consists of 13 residues. V gave up 6 bases and J gave up 1 base, with 9 bases separating them. CDR3 sequence reads: CASRRPGNTEAFF. CDR3 DNA sequence: TGTGCCAGCAGGCGACCAGGGAACACTGAAGCTTTCTTT.

The chain employs TRBV29-1 and TRBJ2-1; D not resolved. Trimming shortened V by 4 bases and J by 4 bases, and 5 bases separated the two germline ends. This CDR3 is 11 amino acids long. From germline, CDR1 is SQVTM and CDR2 ANQGSEA. The CDR3: CSVVEYNEQFF. As DNA, the CDR3 is TGCAGCGTTGTGGAATACAATGAGCAGTTCTTC.

The gene calls are TRBV19 and TRBJ2-5; maybe TRBD1 (6 bases). CDR3 length: 13 amino acids. V shed 3 bases and J shed 3 bases, with 8 bases lying between them. Germline lookup yields CDR1 LNHDA and CDR2 SQIVND (reference sequence). In nucleotides, the CDR3 is TGTGCCAGTAGTATGAGGGGGAAAGAGACCCAGTACTTC. Its protein product is CASSMRGKETQYF.

This chain links TRBV5-1 with TRBJ2-5; D is ambiguous. V dropped 5 bases and J dropped 0 bases, with 17 bases sitting between them. The CDR3 sequence is 16 residues long. CDR1 SGHRS and CDR2 YFSETQ come from the germline V gene. CDR3 nucleotides: TGCGCCAGCAGGACGGGCCTCCGGCGGTACCAAGAGACCCAGTACTTC. Translation: CASRTGLRRYQETQYF.

The rearrangement links TRBV27 to TRBJ2-1; D possibly corresponds to TRBD2 (5 bases). Trimming cost V 4 bases and J 6 bases, with 13 bases left between them. CDR3 length: 14 amino acids. CDR1 MNHEY and CDR2 SMNVEV come from the germline V gene (reference sequence). CDR3 region: CASSSWGRGNEQFF. The CDR3 nucleotides read TGTGCCAGCAGTTCTTGGGGTCGGGGCAATGAGCAGTTCTTC.

The chain carries TRBV5-6 and TRBJ2-2; 8 bases align to TRBD2. This CDR3 is 15 amino acids long. Losses at the gene ends were 7 bases for V and 0 bases for J; bases not matched to a gene: 5. CDR1 and CDR2 (germline): SGHDT, YYEEEE. CDR3 in DNA: TGTGCCAGCGACGAGCGGGGGTCGAACACCGGGGAGCTGTTTTTT. It specifies CASDERGSNTGELFF.

This clone was seen only a few times. The chain couples TRBV5-5 to TRBJ2-2, with 10 bases matching TRBD1. The CDR3 has 14 residues. The V and J ends lost 6 bases and 4 bases, in that order; junction bases with no gene match: 3. CDR1 is SGHKS and CDR2 is YYEKEE in the germline V gene (reference sequence). Written as DNA, the CDR3 is TGTGCCAGCATTAGACAGGGGGCCACCGGGGAGCTGTTTTTT. This codes for CASIRQGATGELFF.

The chain combines TRBV12-3 or TRBV12-4 with TRBJ1-4; 9 bases line up with TRBD1. V lost 6 bases and J lost 10; bases outside the gene matches: 3. This CDR3 region has 12 residues. The CDR3: CASSPDRGKLFF. Written as DNA, the CDR3 is TGTGCCAGCAGCCCGGACAGGGGAAAACTGTTTTTT.

To note about this clone: Other DNA sequences from this sample encode an identical CDR3 as well. The chain is built from TRBV25-1 and TRBJ2-7; 11 bases are shared with TRBD1. Germline-derived CDR1 and CDR2 are MGHDK and SYGVNS. The CDR3 covers 15 residues. With V trimmed by 1 base and J by 4 bases, 3 bases remained unmatched. CDR3 sequence (DNA): TGTGCCAGCAGTGAATCCGGGACAGGGGGATACGAGCAGTACTTC. Translated: CASSESGTGGYEQYF.

The chain uses TRBV19 and TRBJ2-7, with 7 positions matching TRBD1. The germline V gene has CDR1 LNHDA and CDR2 SQIVND (reference sequence). J lost 3 bases, V lost 3 bases, and 17 bases had no gene match. The CDR3 runs to 18 residues. The CDR3 here is CASSMKRRQGKFLYEQYF. In DNA form, the CDR3 reads TGTGCCAGTAGTATGAAACGAAGACAGGGCAAATTTCTCTACGAGCAGTACTTC.

The chain has TRBV30 and TRBJ1-6; D is unclear. This CDR3 is built from 13 residues. From germline, CDR1 is GTSNPN and CDR2 SVGIG (reference sequence). Trimming left V 2 bases short and J 9 bases short, with 11 bases between. As DNA, the CDR3 is TGTGCCTGGAGTTTCGGCGGCTCTTCACCCCTCCACTTT. Amino acid sequence: CAWSFGGSSPLHF.

J is TRBJ1-2 and V is TRBV10-3; 7 bases map to TRBD1. CDR1 and CDR2 from the germline V gene are ENHRY and SYGVKD. J was trimmed by 0 bases and V by 6 bases; bases with no gene match: 4. This CDR3 region has 14 residues. The CDR3 here is CAIRGGPPNYGYTF. The CDR3 nucleotides are TGTGCCATCAGAGGGGGCCCACCTAACTATGGCTACACCTTC.

This clone has only a few counts. J is TRBJ2-7 and V is TRBV19, with a tentative D call TRBD2 (7 bases). The CDR3 contains 15 residues. Trimming shortened V by 3 bases and J by 5 bases, and 17 bases separated the two germline ends. Germline CDR1 LNHDA, CDR2 SQIVND (reference sequence). CDR3 sequence: CASSIGARGAHEQYF. The CDR3 DNA sequence: TGTGCCAGTAGTATTGGAGCCCGGGGGGCCCACGAGCAGTACTTC.

V gene TRBV7-9 combines with J gene TRBJ2-7; D possibly corresponds to TRBD1 (6 bases). Per the germline V gene, CDR1 is SEHNR and CDR2 is FQNEAQ (reference sequence). CDR3 length: 14 amino acids. V dropped 5 bases and J dropped 5 bases, with 16 bases sitting between them. In DNA, the CDR3 is TGTGCCAGCAGCCGACAGGTCGATTTTGACGAGCAGTACTTC. It is translated as CASSRQVDFDEQYF.

Only one count was recorded for this clone. This chain connects TRBV25-1 to TRBJ1-5; D ambiguous. The ends were cut back, 2 bases at V and 1 base at J, with 9 bases in the middle. The CDR3 loop spans 15 amino acids. Germline CDR1 MGHDK, CDR2 SYGVNS. The CDR3 nucleotides read TGTGCCAGCAGTGAAAGAGGGAACAGCAATCAGCCCCAGCATTTT. Its translation: CASSERGNSNQPQHF.

J is TRBJ2-1 and V is TRBV12-3 or TRBV12-4; either TRBD1 or TRBD2 may fit D (6 bases each). This CDR3 contains 12 residues. V lost 8 bases, J lost 5 bases, and 10 bases lay in between. The chain's CDR3 is CASVRGHNEQFF. In DNA, the CDR3 is TGTGCCAGCGTACGGGGGCACAATGAGCAGTTCTTC.

The chain's CDR3 is CASSPRVPSMNTEAFF. CDR3 nucleotides: TGCGCCAGCAGCCCTCGGGTTCCTTCGATGAACACTGAAGCTTTCTTT. The chain has TRBV4-1 and TRBJ1-1, with D uncertain. The CDR3 loop spans 16 amino acids. V lost 4 bases and J 0 bases, leaving 15 bases between the germline ends. The germline gives CDR1 MGHRA, CDR2 YSYEKL.